The rows below give T cell receptor beta chains drawn from one sample of a study of blood T cell repertoires in COVID-19. Generated by immunoSEQ multiplex PCR, the TCRdb table keeps only in-frame clones and is missing some. The table includes hundreds of thousands of clones, around 91% detected once. The sample comprised PBMCs or T cells enriched from blood (not recorded which). The origin of the receptors is a woman aged 35 to 49 who had recovered from COVID-19. Each CDR3 is given with its conserved first and last residue. Clone size is shown for a subset of rows, as once, few, many or a class of expanded clone.

cdr3_aa clone_size j_call cdr3_length v_call
CASSPGTGNTGELFF . TRBJ2-2 15 TRBV18
CASKDLGGEAFF . TRBJ1-1 12 TRBV11-1
CSVPEEWDTEAFF . TRBJ1-1 13 TRBV29-1
CAISESVGEGYTF . TRBJ1-2 13 TRBV10-3
CASSLGGPVTDTQYF . TRBJ2-3 15 TRBV5-1
CASSPTGVSNQPQHF . TRBJ1-5 15 TRBV7-9
CASSQGLAGHNEQFF few TRBJ2-1 15 TRBV11-3
CASSDQRQEETQYF once TRBJ2-5 14 TRBV21-1
CASSAIPLAGVTNEQFF . TRBJ2-1 17 TRBV9
CASSLSVRASKETQYF . TRBJ2-5 16 TRBV27
CASSSQYEQYF once TRBJ2-7 11 TRBV28
CASSKRQGEDTQYF once TRBJ2-3 14 TRBV3-1/TRBV3-2
CASSRPGTGPFEQYF . TRBJ2-7 15 TRBV28
CAISPTGEGEKLFF . TRBJ1-4 14 TRBV10-3
CATGSDRNTGELFF . TRBJ2-2 14 TRBV24-1
CSVDEENTGELFF . TRBJ2-2 13 TRBV29-1
CASSPGQTFYGYTF . TRBJ1-2 14 TRBV19
CASSDRQGQPQHF . TRBJ1-5 13 TRBV7-2
CASSKAPEETQYF . TRBJ2-5 13 TRBV21-1
CATSRVTGGTEAFF . TRBJ1-1 14 TRBV15
CASSYLGFGDQPQHF . TRBJ1-5 15 TRBV28
CASSLLSNSPLHF many TRBJ1-6 13 TRBV9